These 2 T cell receptor beta chains share one sample of origin, sequenced in a study of cytomegalovirus exposure and HLA in healthy donors. The method was immunoSEQ multiplex PCR; TCRdb's version includes in-frame clones alone and lacks a portion of them. The data show approximately 140,000 clones, around 87% seen once. Input material: PBMCs. The receptors come from a man between 18 and 35 years old in good health and CMV-seropositive.

This clone was recorded at least ten times. CDR3 loop: CASSPSGGAFLDTDTQYF. The CDR3 DNA is TGTGCCAGCAGCCCTAGCGGGGGGGCATTTCTGGACACAGATACGCAGTATTTT. The chain is built from TRBV7-8 and TRBJ2-3; 12 bases agree with TRBD2. With 5 bases clipped from V and 2 bases from J, the junction kept 11 bases outside the gene matches. CDR3 length: 18 amino acids. Germline V gene lookup returns CDR1 SGHVS and CDR2 FQNEAQ. Variable domain in full (rest from reference TRBV7-8 and TRBJ2-3): GAGVSQSPRYKVAKRGQDVALRCDPISGHVSLFWYQQALGQGPEFLTYFQNEAQLDKSGLPSDRFFAERPEGSVSTLKIQRTQQEDSAVYLCASSPSGGAFLDTDTQYFGPGTRLTVL.

This rearrangement joins TRBV5-6 to TRBJ2-3, with 8 positions matching TRBD1. The CDR3 runs to 16 residues. In germline, CDR1 is SGHDT, CDR2 YYEEEE. V dropped 2 bases and J dropped 0; count of bases not matched to a gene: 5. The DNA of the CDR3 is TGTGCCAGCAGCTTCGGGACAGGACTTAGCACAGATACGCAGTATTTT. Translation: CASSFGTGLSTDTQYF. The full variable domain, its missing parts supplied by reference TRBV5-6 and TRBJ2-3, is DAGVTQSPTHLIKTRGQQVTLRCSPKSGHDTVSWYQQALGQGPQFIFQYYEEEERQRGNFPDRFSGHQFPNYSSELNVNALLLGDSALYLCASSFGTGLSTDTQYFGPGTRLTVL.